One sample yielded the 32 T cell receptor beta chains listed below, sequenced in a study of cytomegalovirus exposure and HLA in healthy donors. The PCR had 60 Vbeta and 13 Jbeta primers. Here immunoSEQ multiplex PCR was the method, and the copy in TCRdb shows in-frame clones only, minus some. This sample has 150,000 or so clones, with approximately 80% found just once. Sequencing was carried out using PBMCs. The receptors here all came from a male donor in good health and CMV-seronegative.

This clone appeared once. This specimen includes other DNA sequences encoding the same CDR3. This rearrangement joins TRBV7-6 to TRBJ2-1; TRBD2 agrees at 7 bases. The junction had 11 bases not matched to a gene; V was cut back by 1 base and J by 8 bases. Germline V gene data show CDR1 as SGHVS and CDR2 as FNYEAQ. CDR3 length: 16 amino acids. The chain's CDR3 is CASSLGGGRALDEQFF. The CDR3 DNA sequence: TGTGCCAGCAGCTTAGGAGGTGGGAGGGCCCTCGATGAGCAGTTCTTC.

V usage is TRBV23-1 and J usage is TRBJ1-2; possibly TRBD1 for D (6 bases). TRBV23-1 is an ORF; its function is uncertain. The V gene lost 2 bases and the J gene lost 4 bases, with 8 bases spanning the gap. This CDR3 is built from 13 residues. CDR3 nucleotide sequence: TGCGCCAGCAGTCAACAGGGGTGCTATGGCTACACCTTC. This sequence encodes CASSQQGCYGYTF.

This clone was observed a single time. V gene TRBV4-1 combines with J gene TRBJ2-1; TRBD1 matches at 7 bases. The germline gives CDR1 MGHRA, CDR2 YSYEKL. V was clipped by 5 bases and J by 4 bases; unmatched bases: 5. There are 14 residues in the CDR3. The CDR3 is CASSKRDRYNEQFF. CDR3 nucleotide sequence: TGCGCCAGCAGCAAACGGGACAGATACAATGAGCAGTTCTTC.

The genes are TRBV5-1 and TRBJ2-1, with 9 bases lining up with TRBD2. Germline V gene lookup returns CDR1 SGHRS and CDR2 YFSETQ. The J segment lost 6 bases and the V segment lost 1 base, leaving 8 bases of the junction unmatched. This CDR3 has 16 amino acids. CDR3: CASSLKVAGAPNEQFF. The CDR3 region has the DNA TGCGCCAGCAGCTTGAAGGTAGCGGGAGCCCCCAATGAGCAGTTCTTC. Drawing the rest from reference TRBV5-1 and TRBJ2-1, the complete variable domain is KAGVTQTPRYLIKTRGQQVTLSCSPISGHRSVSWYQQTPGQGLQFLFEYFSETQRNKGNFPGRFSGRQFSNSRSEMNVSTLELGDSALYLCASSLKVAGAPNEQFFGPGTRLTVL.

This chain joins TRBV18 and TRBJ2-7, with a tentative D call TRBD1 (6 bases). This CDR3 is 15 amino acids long. The V gene lost 4 bases and the J gene lost 3 bases, with 16 bases spanning the gap. Germline V gene lookup returns CDR1 KGHSH and CDR2 LQKENI. In DNA, the CDR3 is TGTGCCAGCTCACGTACAGGGTCGACGGACTACGAGCAGTACTTC. Amino acid sequence: CASSRTGSTDYEQYF.

The chain combines TRBV10-1 with TRBJ2-5; D is uncertain. The CDR3 runs 14 residues. Trimming took off 8 bases at V and 2 bases at J, with 15 bases between the two ends. The germline CDR1 and CDR2 sequences are WNHNN and SYGVQD (reference sequence). Here the CDR3 reads CASPVPTLQETQYF. The CDR3 DNA reads as TGCGCCAGCCCGGTCCCAACCCTACAAGAGACCCAGTACTTC.

CDR3: CASSRRPGQNYNEQFF. For the CDR3, the DNA is TGTGCCAGCAGCCGAAGACCGGGACAGAATTACAATGAGCAGTTCTTC. This chain links TRBV7-2 with TRBJ2-1; 7 nucleotides line up with TRBD1. CDR1 and CDR2 from the germline V gene are SGHTA and FQGNSA. This CDR3 is built from 16 residues. V shed 5 bases and J 4 bases; nucleotides not matched to a gene: 11.

The genes are TRBV4-3 and TRBJ2-3; 8 bases match TRBD2. Germline CDR1 is LGHNA and CDR2 is YSLEER. The CDR3 has 19 amino acids. J lost 4 bases, V lost 0 bases, and 15 bases had no gene match. DNA for the CDR3: TGCGCCAGCAGCCAAGATCTTGCCGTCGGGAGGGCCCTCGCAGATACGCAGTATTTT. The encoded protein is CASSQDLAVGRALADTQYF.

The J gene is TRBJ1-4, the V gene TRBV19; D is possibly TRBD1 (6 bases). Between the trimmed V and J ends, which lost 6 bases and 2 bases, there was a span of 10 bases. CDR3 size: 14 residues. From germline, CDR1 is LNHDA and CDR2 SQIVND (reference sequence). The CDR3 bases are TGTGCCAGTAGCTTCGACAGGACTAATGAAAAACTGTTTTTT. Residues: CASSFDRTNEKLFF.

This clone was counted a single time. The V and J genes are TRBV5-1 and TRBJ2-7; weak D call: TRBD2 (5 bases). V lost 2 bases, J lost 4 bases, and 7 bases lay in between. There are 12 residues in the CDR3. Germline V lookup: CDR1 SGHRS, CDR2 YFSETQ. The CDR3 loop is CASSFRGYEQYF. CDR3 nucleotide sequence: TGCGCCAGCAGCTTCCGGGGATACGAGCAGTACTTC.

The chain links TRBV5-1 to TRBJ2-3, with 13 nucleotides matching TRBD2. J gave up 4 bases and V 3 bases, and 8 bases lay outside the gene matches. CDR1 is SGHRS, CDR2 YFSETQ, per germline. The length of the CDR3 is 17 residues. CDR3 residues: CASSSGLAGVGPDTQYF. Written as DNA, the CDR3 is TGCGCCAGCAGCTCAGGACTAGCGGGAGTTGGGCCAGATACGCAGTATTTT.

V usage is TRBV27 and J usage is TRBJ2-3; D is perhaps TRBD1 (6 bases). CDR3 length equals 16 residues. Trimming left V 0 bases short and J 3 bases short, with 13 bases between. Germline V lookup: CDR1 MNHEY, CDR2 SMNVEV (reference sequence). The CDR3 protein is CASSLSGRGSTDTQYF. The CDR3 bases are TGTGCCAGCAGTTTATCGGGCAGGGGTTCGACAGATACGCAGTATTTT.

The rearrangement uses TRBV28 and TRBJ1-1; 7 nucleotides line up with TRBD1. The CDR3 runs to 16 residues. Germline loops: CDR1 MDHEN, CDR2 SYDVKM. V lost 7 bases and J lost 0; bases outside the gene matches: 11. CDR3 residues: CASNPSPGQMNTEAFF. The CDR3 DNA reads as TGTGCCAGCAACCCATCTCCGGGACAGATGAACACTGAAGCTTTCTTT.

This clone turned up a few times. The CDR3 region is CASSDRNTEAFF. The CDR3 nucleotides are TGTGCCAGCAGTGACAGGAACACTGAAGCTTTCTTT. The chain carries TRBV6-5 and TRBJ1-1, with D possibly being TRBD1 (5 bases). Trimming cost V 5 bases and J 1 base, with 5 bases left between them. CDR1 is MNHEY, CDR2 SVGAGI, per germline. The CDR3 consists of 12 residues.

This rearrangement joins TRBV27 to TRBJ2-7, with 9 bases matching TRBD1. CDR3 length: 12 residues. After removal of 8 bases from V and 3 bases from J, the junction contained 2 bases not matched to a gene. CDR1 MNHEY and CDR2 SMNVEV come from the germline V gene (reference sequence). CDR3 region: CASRDRVYEQYF. The CDR3 DNA reads as TGTGCCAGCCGGGACAGGGTCTACGAGCAGTACTTC.

The rearrangement links TRBV7-2 to TRBJ2-7; D unclear. The germline V gene has CDR1 SGHTA and CDR2 FQGNSA. The CDR3 extends over 12 amino acids. The germline V and J ends were trimmed by 4 bases and 0 bases, with 4 bases remaining between them. The CDR3 DNA sequence: TGTGCCAGCAGCTCTAACTCCTACGAGCAGTACTTC. It is translated as CASSSNSYEQYF.

This chain uses TRBV28 with TRBJ2-7; possible D gene TRBD1, 6 bases. Deletions cut 5 bases from V and 4 bases from J, with 18 bases between. CDR3 size: 15 residues. Germline CDR1 is MDHEN and CDR2 is SYDVKM. This CDR3 is CASSPRTAYGYEQYF. CDR3 nucleotides: TGTGCCAGCAGTCCCAGGACAGCCTACGGGTACGAGCAGTACTTC. The full variable domain, completed using reference TRBV28 and TRBJ2-7, is DVKVTQSSRYLVKRTGEKVFLECVQDMDHENMFWYRQDPGLGLRLIYFSYDVKMKEKGDIPEGYSVSREKKERFSLILESASTNQTSMYLCASSPRTAYGYEQYFGPGTRLTVT.

The V and J genes are TRBV7-3 and TRBJ1-3, with 7 bases aligning to TRBD1. This CDR3 contains 16 residues. V was pared by 5 bases and J by 4 bases, with 11 bases of the junction left unmatched. Germline CDR1 SGHTA, CDR2 FQGTGA. CDR3 sequence: CASSPTTGLGGNTIYF. CDR3 DNA: TGTGCCAGCAGCCCCACGACAGGGCTAGGAGGAAACACCATATATTTT.

The J gene is TRBJ2-2, the V gene TRBV19, with D maybe TRBD1 (6 bases). The length of the CDR3 is 16 residues. V was clipped by 5 bases and J by 1 base, with 14 bases between them. The germline V gene has CDR1 LNHDA and CDR2 SQIVND (reference sequence). The CDR3 reads CASSPLPGQNTGELFF. The CDR3 bases are TGTGCCAGTAGTCCATTACCGGGACAGAACACCGGGGAGCTGTTTTTT.

The V gene is TRBV7-9, the J gene TRBJ2-7; 9 bases are shared with TRBD2. V was pared by 1 base and J by 2 bases, with 3 bases of the junction left unmatched. This CDR3 has 15 residues. Per the germline V gene, CDR1 is SEHNR and CDR2 is FQNEAQ (reference sequence). The CDR3 is CASSLVTSGTYEQYF. The CDR3, as DNA: TGTGCCAGCAGCTTAGTGACTAGCGGAACCTACGAGCAGTACTTC.

This clone was recorded only once. The chain employs TRBV5-1 and TRBJ2-1; weak D call: TRBD2 (7 bases). V lost 3 bases and J lost 2, with 12 bases in between. CDR3 length: 15 amino acids. Germline V gene sequence: CDR1 SGHRS, CDR2 YFSETQ. CDR3: CASSSAGGPYNEQFF. The CDR3 region has the DNA TGCGCCAGCAGCTCGGCCGGGGGGCCCTACAATGAGCAGTTCTTC.

The chain links TRBV7-2 to TRBJ1-1; perhaps TRBD1 as D (5 bases). With 0 bases removed from V and 10 bases from J, the gap between germline ends came to 15 bases. From germline, CDR1 is SGHTA and CDR2 FQGNSA. The CDR3 has 14 amino acids. The CDR3 loop is CASSLASPGLGAFF. Here the CDR3 DNA reads TGTGCCAGCAGCTTAGCATCCCCAGGGTTGGGAGCTTTCTTT.

The V call is TRBV18, the J call TRBJ2-3, with TRBD1 matching 9 bases. The CDR3 has 15 amino acids. J lost 1 base, V lost 3 bases, and 2 bases had no gene match. Germline CDR1 reads KGHSH; CDR2 reads LQKENI. The CDR3 coding sequence is TGTGCCAGCTCACCCTGGGACAGGGGCACAGATACGCAGTATTTT. Its protein is CASSPWDRGTDTQYF.

This clone was picked up a small number of times. The V gene is TRBV7-6, the J gene TRBJ2-5; D is unclear. CDR3 length: 11 residues. Trimming removed 5 bases at V and 2 bases at J, with 3 bases between. CDR1 and CDR2 (germline): SGHVS, FNYEAQ. In DNA, the CDR3 is TGTGCCAGCAGCCATCAAGAGACCCAGTACTTC. Protein product: CASSHQETQYF.

This chain joins TRBV15 and TRBJ1-6; TRBD1 matches 9 bases. Looked up from germline, CDR1 is LNHNV and CDR2 is YYDKDF (reference sequence). The ends lost 5 bases at V and 7 bases at J; junction bases unmatched: 9. This CDR3 is built from 16 residues. Here the CDR3 DNA reads TGTGCCACCAGCGGGACAGGGCGAAGGCAGAATTCACCCCTCCACTTT. Amino acids: CATSGTGRRQNSPLHF.

The table lists this clone with a count of one. The chain couples TRBV10-3 to TRBJ1-3, with D possibly TRBD1 on 5 matching bases. The CDR3 has 13 amino acids. The ends were cut back, 8 bases at V and 2 bases at J, with 10 bases in the middle. CDR1 ENHRY and CDR2 SYGVKD come from the germline V gene. CDR3 coding DNA: TGTGCCATCGGGCAGGGAACTGGAAACACCATATATTTT. Translated: CAIGQGTGNTIYF.

The chain couples TRBV27 to TRBJ2-7; D possibly corresponds to TRBD1 (6 bases). The CDR3 has 15 amino acids. Trimming took 5 bases from V and 0 from J, leaving 14 bases between them. Germline assignment: CDR1 MNHEY and CDR2 SMNVEV (reference sequence). The CDR3 region is CASSVSGVSSYEQYF. In DNA, the CDR3 is TGTGCCAGCAGTGTTTCAGGGGTGTCCTCCTACGAGCAGTACTTC.

The chain carries TRBV25-1 and TRBJ2-1; maybe TRBD2 (5 bases). The CDR3 extends over 14 amino acids. Germline V gene lookup returns CDR1 MGHDK and CDR2 SYGVNS. V was cut by 8 bases and J by 0 bases, with 11 bases left in between. In nucleotides, the CDR3 is TGTGCCAGCTTAGCGTCGAGCTCCTACAATGAGCAGTTCTTC. Translating it yields CASLASSSYNEQFF.

This chain uses TRBV5-1 with TRBJ1-6; TRBD1 might be the D (5 bases). V lost 4 bases to trimming and J lost 11 bases, with 22 bases between them. The germline CDR1 and CDR2 sequences are SGHRS and YFSETQ. The CDR3 consists of 16 residues. CDR3 coding DNA: TGCGCCAGCAGCGCAGGGCTAGACGGGGGGAGTGCACCCCTCCACTTT. Encoded protein: CASSAGLDGGSAPLHF.

V usage is TRBV28 and J usage is TRBJ2-5; 7 positions agree with TRBD1. J was trimmed by 0 bases and V by 7 bases; bases with no gene match: 8. CDR1 and CDR2 from the germline V gene are MDHEN and SYDVKM. The CDR3 has 15 residues. CDR3 loop: CASTPGQRYQETQYF. In DNA form, the CDR3 reads TGTGCCAGCACACCGGGACAGCGATACCAAGAGACCCAGTACTTC.

V gene TRBV7-9 combines with J gene TRBJ1-3; tentatively, D is TRBD1 (5 bases). V was pared by 1 base and J by 0 bases, with 7 bases between. This CDR3 is built from 15 residues. Germline CDR1 SEHNR, CDR2 FQNEAQ (reference sequence). The CDR3 DNA reads as TGTGCCAGCAGCTTAGTGACAGCCTCTGGAAACACCATATATTTT. Its protein product is CASSLVTASGNTIYF.

The rearrangement links TRBV21-1 to TRBJ2-5; the table's D gene call, TRBD1, was not cross checked with the DNA. TRBV21-1 is a pseudogene. This CDR3 is 16 amino acids long. CDR3 nucleotide sequence: TGTGCCAGCAGCAAAAGCGGGACAGGGACGTTAGAGACCCAGTACTTC. This gives the protein CASSKSGTGTLETQYF.